This is a list of T cell receptor beta chains from one sample in a study of blood T cell repertoires in COVID-19. Assay: immunoSEQ multiplex PCR; the TCRdb copy retains only in-frame clones and omits some. The sample consists of about 180,000 clones, about 87% of them appearing once. Sequenced sample: peripheral blood. These receptors all come from a young woman with acute or convalescent COVID-19. The CDR3 runs from the conserved cysteine through the conserved F or W. Each record gives: clone size, V gene, D gene, J gene, CDR3 protein, CDR3 DNA. The D gene is left open where the match is weak. The size of a clone is reported for some rows only, either as once, few or many, or as a class for expanded clones.

.,TRBV5-4,.,TRBJ2-2,CASSRRGSTGELFF,TGTGCCAGCAGCAGAAGGGGGTCCACCGGGGAGCTGTTTTTT
.,TRBV18,.,TRBJ1-1,CASSPVGENTEAFF,TGTGCCAGCTCACCTGTCGGGGAGAACACTGAAGCTTTCTTT
.,TRBV6-6,TRBD1,TRBJ1-5,CASSFDYQGANQPQHF,TGTGCCAGCAGTTTTGACTATCAGGGGGCAAATCAGCCCCAGCATTTT
once,TRBV1,.,TRBJ1-5,CTSSQALKTSRNQPQHF,TGCACCAGCAGCCAAGCGTTAAAGACAAGCCGCAATCAGCCCCAGCATTTT
.,TRBV28,.,TRBJ2-1,CASSSYNEQFF,TGTGCCAGTAGCTCCTACAATGAGCAGTTCTTC
.,TRBV6-6,.,TRBJ2-3,CASRDFRADTQYF,TGTGCCAGCAGGGACTTTAGGGCAGATACGCAGTATTTT
.,TRBV28,.,TRBJ1-1,CASSSHSGAFF,TGTGCCAGCAGTTCCCACTCGGGAGCTTTCTTT
.,TRBV2,TRBD1,TRBJ2-1,CASSEGTGAYNEQFF,TGTGCCAGCAGTGAAGGGACAGGGGCCTACAATGAGCAGTTCTTC
.,TRBV27,.,TRBJ2-5,CASSTVRGETQYF,TGTGCCAGCAGCACAGTAAGGGGAGAGACCCAGTACTTC
.,TRBV5-1,.,TRBJ2-2,CASSVPEPNTGELFF,TGCGCCAGCTCTGTGCCGGAGCCGAACACCGGGGAGCTGTTTTTT
.,TRBV3-1/TRBV3-2,.,TRBJ1-6,CASSWLSSYNSPLHF,TGTGCCAGCAGCTGGTTGAGCTCCTATAATTCACCCCTCCACTTT
.,TRBV7-8,TRBD1,TRBJ2-3,CASSLGQGLAGSVGDTQYF,TGTGCCAGCAGCTTGGGACAGGGGCTGGCCGGGAGCGTCGGAGATACGCAGTATTTT
.,TRBV11-3,TRBD2,TRBJ2-5,CASSLGREGETQYF,TGTGCCAGCAGCTTAGGGAGGGAGGGGGAGACCCAGTACTTC
.,TRBV28,.,TRBJ2-1,CASSPGTLTYNEQFF,TGTGCCAGCAGCCCCGGGACACTGACCTACAATGAGCAGTTCTTC
.,TRBV5-1,.,TRBJ2-5,CASSFGQGETQYF,TGCGCCAGCAGCTTCGGCCAGGGGGAGACCCAGTACTTC
.,TRBV12-5,.,TRBJ2-3,CASGPDRYSTDTQYF,TGTGCTAGTGGTCCTGATAGATACTCCACAGATACGCAGTATTTT
.,TRBV6-1,.,TRBJ2-1,CASSARSGVPYNEQFF,TGTGCCAGCAGTGCCCGGAGCGGTGTCCCCTACAATGAGCAGTTCTTC
.,TRBV30,.,TRBJ2-3,CAWAVTDTQYF,TGTGCCTGGGCTGTCACAGATACGCAGTATTTT
.,TRBV20-1,.,TRBJ2-1,CSGERNEQFF,TGCAGTGGAGAGAGGAATGAGCAGTTCTTC
.,TRBV9,.,TRBJ2-5,CASSAGSRTETQYF,TGTGCCAGCAGCGCCGGGAGTAGGACAGAGACCCAGTACTTC
.,TRBV6-1,TRBD2,TRBJ2-3,CASSDPGLAGEGTDTQYF,TGTGCCAGCAGTGATCCCGGACTAGCGGGAGAGGGGACAGATACGCAGTATTTT
.,TRBV12-3/TRBV12-4,.,TRBJ2-1,CASSRRGAEQFF,TGTGCCAGCAGTAGAAGGGGTGCTGAGCAGTTCTTC